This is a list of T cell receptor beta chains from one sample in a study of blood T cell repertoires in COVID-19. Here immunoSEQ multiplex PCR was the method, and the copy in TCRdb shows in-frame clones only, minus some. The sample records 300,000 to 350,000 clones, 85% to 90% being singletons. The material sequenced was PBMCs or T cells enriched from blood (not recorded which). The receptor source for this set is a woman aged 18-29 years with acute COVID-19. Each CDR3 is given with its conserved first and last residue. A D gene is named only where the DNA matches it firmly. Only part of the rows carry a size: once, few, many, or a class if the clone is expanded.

CASTRDRGANYGYTF	TGTGCCAGCACCCGGGACAGGGGGGCTAACTATGGCTACACCTTC	TRBV9	TRBJ1-2	.	TRBD1
CASSTYQGYSYNEQFF	TGTGCCAGCAGCACGTATCAGGGATACTCCTACAATGAGCAGTTCTTC	TRBV3-1/TRBV3-2	TRBJ2-1	.	.
CASNIGQGANQPQHF	TGTGCCAGTAATATCGGACAGGGCGCTAATCAGCCCCAGCATTTT	TRBV19	TRBJ1-5	.	TRBD1
CASSLRPTGDPMNTEAFF	TGTGCCAGCAGCTTAAGGCCAACAGGGGACCCCATGAACACTGAAGCTTTCTTT	TRBV11-2	TRBJ1-1	.	TRBD1
CASGGQGDGQPQHF	TGTGCCAGCGGTGGACAGGGCGATGGTCAGCCCCAGCATTTT	TRBV28	TRBJ1-5	.	TRBD1
CASRSGDYGYTF	TGTGCCAGTCGGTCAGGGGACTATGGCTACACCTTC	TRBV19	TRBJ1-2	.	.
CASSPGTSGSTSYEQYF	TGCGCCAGCAGCCCTGGGACTAGCGGGTCCACCTCCTACGAGCAGTACTTC	TRBV5-1	TRBJ2-7	.	TRBD2
CASSTGDGTYNEQFF	TGTGCCAGCAGTACAGGGGACGGAACCTACAATGAGCAGTTCTTC	TRBV27	TRBJ2-1	.	TRBD1
CASSLLLAGGPEQFF	TGTGCCAGCTCACTCCTACTAGCGGGAGGGCCTGAGCAGTTCTTC	TRBV18	TRBJ2-1	.	TRBD2
CASSIAFLGLAGYNEQFF	TGTGCCAGTAGCATCGCCTTTCTCGGACTAGCAGGTTACAATGAGCAGTTCTTC	TRBV19	TRBJ2-1	.	TRBD2
CASSLTGGTSGSIKQFF	TGTGCCAGCAGCTTAACGGGCGGCACTAGCGGGAGTATAAAGCAGTTCTTC	TRBV7-3	TRBJ2-1	.	TRBD2
CASSLMAARAFSNYGYTF	TGTGCCAGCAGTTTAATGGCGGCTCGCGCTTTCTCTAACTATGGCTACACCTTC	TRBV28	TRBJ1-2	.	.
CASRNGGEAPLHF	TGTGCCAGCAGAAATGGGGGGGAGGCACCCCTCCACTTT	TRBV27	TRBJ1-6	many	.
CAVNSGTEQETQYF	TGTGCCGTTAACTCCGGGACAGAGCAAGAGACCCAGTACTTC	TRBV2	TRBJ2-5	once	TRBD1
CASSTLTSPLYNEQFF	TGTGCCAGCAGTACCCTGACTAGCCCCCTTTACAATGAGCAGTTCTTC	TRBV27	TRBJ2-1	.	TRBD2
CASSQVVTAGDTQYF	TGTGCCAGCAGCCAAGTCGTGACTGCTGGGGATACGCAGTATTTT	TRBV4-2	TRBJ2-3	.	.
CASSLGRGHNTEAFF	TGTGCCAGTAGTCTAGGGCGGGGCCATAACACTGAAGCTTTCTTT	TRBV19	TRBJ1-1	.	.
CASSLSGASGNTIYF	TGTGCCAGCAGTTTATCAGGGGCATCTGGAAACACCATATATTTT	TRBV28	TRBJ1-3	.	.
CATTRGSFPDTEAFF	TGTGCGACTACCAGGGGTAGCTTCCCGGACACTGAAGCTTTCTTT	TRBV19	TRBJ1-1	.	.
CASSVTTGAGTEAFF	TGTGCCAGCAGTGTTACTACAGGGGCGGGTACTGAAGCTTTCTTT	TRBV6-4	TRBJ1-1	.	TRBD1
CALTGTGEVMNTEAFF	TGTGCCTTAACCGGGACAGGGGAAGTCATGAACACTGAAGCTTTCTTT	TRBV28	TRBJ1-1	.	TRBD1
CASSGGSNQPQHF	TGTGCCTCGTCCGGGGGAAGCAATCAGCCCCAGCATTTT	TRBV6-5	TRBJ1-5	.	.
CASSLPWGLAGYEQYF	TGTGCCAGCAGCTTGCCCTGGGGACTAGCGGGCTACGAGCAGTACTTC	TRBV7-9	TRBJ2-7	.	TRBD2
CASYGTGLRQPQHF	TGTGCCAGCTATGGTACAGGGCTAAGGCAGCCCCAGCATTTT	TRBV28	TRBJ1-5	once	.
CASSLRQVSSYEQYF	TGTGCCAGCAGCTTACGCCAGGTGAGCTCCTACGAGCAGTACTTC	TRBV11-2	TRBJ2-7	.	.
CASSPGQGAGELFF	TGTGCCAGCAGCCCCGGACAGGGGGCCGGGGAGCTGTTTTTT	TRBV7-6	TRBJ2-2	.	TRBD1
CASRTGTRNEQFF	TGTGCCAGCAGAACCGGGACAAGGAATGAGCAGTTCTTC	TRBV27	TRBJ2-1	.	.